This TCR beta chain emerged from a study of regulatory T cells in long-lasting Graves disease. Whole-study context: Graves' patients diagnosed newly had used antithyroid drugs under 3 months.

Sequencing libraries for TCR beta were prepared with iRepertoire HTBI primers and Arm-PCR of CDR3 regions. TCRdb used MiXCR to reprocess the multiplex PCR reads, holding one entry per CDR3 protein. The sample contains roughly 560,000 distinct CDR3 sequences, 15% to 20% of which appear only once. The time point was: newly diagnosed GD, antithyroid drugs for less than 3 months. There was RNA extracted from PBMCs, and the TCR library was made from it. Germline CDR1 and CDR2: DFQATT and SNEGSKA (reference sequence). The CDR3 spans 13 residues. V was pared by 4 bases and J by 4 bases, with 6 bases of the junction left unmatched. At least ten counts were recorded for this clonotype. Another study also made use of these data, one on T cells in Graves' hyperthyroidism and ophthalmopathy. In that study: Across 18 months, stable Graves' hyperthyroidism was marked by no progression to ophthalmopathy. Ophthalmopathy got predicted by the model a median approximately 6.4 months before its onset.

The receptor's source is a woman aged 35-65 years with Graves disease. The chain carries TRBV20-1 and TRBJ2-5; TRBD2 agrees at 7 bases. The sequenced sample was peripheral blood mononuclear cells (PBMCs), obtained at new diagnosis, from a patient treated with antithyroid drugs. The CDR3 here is CSAITGGSETQYF. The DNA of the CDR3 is TGCAGTGCTATAACCGGGGGGTCAGAGACCCAGTACTTC.